The clone carrying this T cell receptor beta chain was seen only a few times. The data derive from a study of T cells in Graves' hyperthyroidism and ophthalmopathy. Researchers defined stable Graves' hyperthyroidism as no ophthalmopathy progression within 18 months. Hyperthyroidism in the patients, aged 18 to 65, was newly diagnosed and under 2 months in duration. Patients having uncontrolled infection, another autoimmune disease, pregnancy or lactation were not included. From under 12 ml of fresh peripheral blood, PBMCs were isolated. Unmatched junction bases numbered 11, after V lost 7 bases and J lost 3 bases. Germline values: CDR1 SEHNR, CDR2 FQNEAQ (reference sequence). This CDR3 has 16 amino acids. Amplification of TCR beta CDR3 regions used RNA as the template. Initially, a first-round RT-PCR of the TCR CDR3 employed the HTBI primer set. TCRdb reprocessed the multiplex PCR reads with MiXCR, giving one entry per CDR3 protein. Here the sample spans a few hundred thousand distinct CDR3 sequences, just under 15% being singletons.

The specimen sequenced was blood. This sequence was found in a young woman with Graves' hyperthyroidism. The V call is TRBV7-9, the J call TRBJ2-2, with 7 nucleotides matching TRBD2. CDR3: CASNAPRGLHTGELFF. CDR3 sequence (DNA): TGTGCCAGCAACGCTCCTAGGGGACTACACACCGGGGAGCTGTTTTTT.